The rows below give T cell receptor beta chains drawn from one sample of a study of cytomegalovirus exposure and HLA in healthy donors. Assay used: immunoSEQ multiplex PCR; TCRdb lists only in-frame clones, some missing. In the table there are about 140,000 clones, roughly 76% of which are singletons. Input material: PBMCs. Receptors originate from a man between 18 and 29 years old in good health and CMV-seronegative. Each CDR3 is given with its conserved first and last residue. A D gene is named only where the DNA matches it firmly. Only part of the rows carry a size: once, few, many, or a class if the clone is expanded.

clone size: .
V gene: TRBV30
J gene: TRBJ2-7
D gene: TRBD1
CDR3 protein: CAWSQQGYEQYF
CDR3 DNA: TGTGCCTGGAGTCAACAGGGGTACGAGCAGTACTTC

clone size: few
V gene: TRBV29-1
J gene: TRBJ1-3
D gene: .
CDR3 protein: CSVRGSGNTIYF
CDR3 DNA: TGCAGCGTCAGGGGTTCTGGAAACACCATATATTTT

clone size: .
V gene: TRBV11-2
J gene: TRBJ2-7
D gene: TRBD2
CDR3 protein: CASSLASGSYEQYF
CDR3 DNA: TGTGCCAGCAGCTTAGCTAGCGGGTCCTACGAGCAGTACTTC

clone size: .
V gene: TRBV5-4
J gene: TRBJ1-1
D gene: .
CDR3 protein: CASSPGQPSNTEAFF
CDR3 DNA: TGTGCCAGCAGCCCGGGACAACCCTCGAACACTGAAGCTTTCTTT

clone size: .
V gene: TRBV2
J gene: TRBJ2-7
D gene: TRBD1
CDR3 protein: CASSRTGGGNEQYF
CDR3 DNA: TGTGCCAGCAGCAGGACAGGGGGGGGCAACGAGCAGTACTTC

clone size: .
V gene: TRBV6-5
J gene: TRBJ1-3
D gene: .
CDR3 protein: CASSPDRSSGNTIYF
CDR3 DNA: TGTGCCAGCAGTCCCGACAGGAGCTCTGGAAACACCATATATTTT

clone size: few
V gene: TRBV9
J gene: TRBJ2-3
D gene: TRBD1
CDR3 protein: CASSVTGGVGLLESDTQYF
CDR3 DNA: TGTGCCAGCAGCGTCACAGGGGGCGTAGGACTGCTTGAGTCGGATACGCAGTATTTT

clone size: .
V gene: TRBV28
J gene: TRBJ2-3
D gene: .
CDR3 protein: CASSFFGRATDTQYF
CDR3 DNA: TGTGCCAGCAGTTTCTTCGGCAGGGCCACAGATACGCAGTATTTT

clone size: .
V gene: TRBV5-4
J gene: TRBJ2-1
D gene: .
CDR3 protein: CASSLGQARSSYNEQFF
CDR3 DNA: TGTGCCAGCAGCTTGGGACAAGCAAGAAGCTCCTACAATGAGCAGTTCTTC

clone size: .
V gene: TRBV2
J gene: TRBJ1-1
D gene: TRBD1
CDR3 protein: CASSVGQGGTEAFF
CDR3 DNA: TGTGCCAGCAGCGTGGGACAGGGTGGCACTGAAGCTTTCTTT

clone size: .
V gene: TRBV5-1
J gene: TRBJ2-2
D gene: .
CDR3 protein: CASSLVGGLNTGELFF
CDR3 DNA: TGCGCCAGCAGCTTGGTCGGCGGGCTGAACACCGGGGAGCTGTTTTTT

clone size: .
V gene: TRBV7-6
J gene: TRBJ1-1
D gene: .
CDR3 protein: CASSLSGHSNTEAFF
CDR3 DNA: TGTGCCAGCAGCTTAAGCGGGCACTCGAACACTGAAGCTTTCTTT

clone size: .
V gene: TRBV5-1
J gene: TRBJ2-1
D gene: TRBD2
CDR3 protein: CASSFKPGQVLAGGLEQFF
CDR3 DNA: TGCGCCAGCAGCTTCAAACCGGGGCAGGTTCTAGCGGGGGGGCTTGAGCAGTTCTTC

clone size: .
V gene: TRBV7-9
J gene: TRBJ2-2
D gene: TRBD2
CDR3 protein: CASSTPGLAGAGELFF
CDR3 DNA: TGTGCCAGCAGCACGCCAGGACTAGCGGGAGCCGGGGAGCTGTTTTTT

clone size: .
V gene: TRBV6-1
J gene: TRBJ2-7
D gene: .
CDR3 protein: CASSEGGRSYEQYF
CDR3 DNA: TGTGCCAGCAGTGAGGGAGGCAGATCCTACGAGCAGTACTTC

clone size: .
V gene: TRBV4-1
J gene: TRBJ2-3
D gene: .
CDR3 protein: CASSQREGTQYF
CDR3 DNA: TGCGCCAGCAGCCAACGGGAAGGTACGCAGTATTTT

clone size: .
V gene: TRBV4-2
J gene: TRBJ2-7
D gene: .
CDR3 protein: CASSQGTSYEQYF
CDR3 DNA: TGTGCCAGCAGCCAGGGGACTTCCTACGAGCAGTACTTC

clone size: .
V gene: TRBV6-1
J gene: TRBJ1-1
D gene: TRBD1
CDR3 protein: CASSRQGYTEAFF
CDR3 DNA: TGTGCCAGCAGCAGACAGGGGTACACTGAAGCTTTCTTT

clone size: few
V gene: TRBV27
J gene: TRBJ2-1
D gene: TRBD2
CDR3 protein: CASSPLAVHYNEQFF
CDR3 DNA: TGTGCCAGCAGCCCCCTAGCGGTTCATTACAATGAGCAGTTCTTC

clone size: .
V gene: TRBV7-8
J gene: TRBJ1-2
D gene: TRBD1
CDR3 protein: CASSLGSSGQAWGYGYTF
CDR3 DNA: TGTGCCAGCAGCTTAGGATCGTCGGGACAGGCCTGGGGCTATGGCTACACCTTC

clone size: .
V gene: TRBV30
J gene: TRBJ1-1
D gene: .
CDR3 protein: CAWSPGLKNTEAFF
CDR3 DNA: TGTGCCTGGAGTCCAGGGTTGAAGAACACTGAAGCTTTCTTT

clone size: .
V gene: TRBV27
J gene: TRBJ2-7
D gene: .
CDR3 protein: CASSQDTGGREQYF
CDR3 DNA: TGTGCCAGCAGTCAGGACACGGGGGGCCGCGAGCAGTACTTC

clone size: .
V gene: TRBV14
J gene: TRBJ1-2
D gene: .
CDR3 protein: CASSSYGGAYGYTF
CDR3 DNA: TGTGCCAGCAGTTCTTACGGGGGGGCGTATGGCTACACCTTC

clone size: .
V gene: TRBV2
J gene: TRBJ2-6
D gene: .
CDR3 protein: CASKDSSGANVLTF
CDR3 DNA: TGTGCCAGCAAGGACAGCTCTGGGGCCAACGTCCTGACTTTC

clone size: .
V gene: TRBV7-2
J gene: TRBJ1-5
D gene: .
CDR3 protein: CASSLGALNQPQHF
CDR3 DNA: TGTGCCAGCAGCCTTGGGGCCCTCAATCAGCCCCAGCATTTT

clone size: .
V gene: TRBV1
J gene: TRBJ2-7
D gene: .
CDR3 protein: CTTRPTRAREQYF
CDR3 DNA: TGCACCACCAGGCCCACGAGGGCGCGCGAGCAGTACTTC

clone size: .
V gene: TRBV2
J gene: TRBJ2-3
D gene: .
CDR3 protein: CASSGGAGRGDTQYF
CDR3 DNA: TGTGCCAGCAGTGGAGGGGCGGGGAGGGGGGATACGCAGTATTTT